Sequencing of this T cell receptor (beta chain) was carried out in a study of T cell responses to AZD1222 COVID-19 vaccine. The repertoire was sequenced with immunoSEQ multiplex PCR; TCRdb's copy has only in-frame clones and lacks some. The data hold about 87,000 clones, with around 91% observed a single time. Notes on this clone: What it binds is not known.

V shed 4 bases, J shed 4 bases, and the junction held 10 bases outside the gene matches. This CDR3 comprises 15 residues. In germline, CDR1 is SGHRS, CDR2 YFSETQ. Regarding the study as a whole: Rises in breadth and depth of Spike-specific TCRs came after two AZD1222 doses. There were mostly white British donors and more females than males, and clonal diversity was possibly underestimated.

Sequences were derived from peripheral blood, sampled on day 0 of AZD1222 vaccination. This TCR was sampled from an adult in good health. The rearrangement links TRBV5-1 to TRBJ1-1; 7 nucleotides agree with TRBD1. The CDR3 nucleotides read TGCGCCAGCAGCCGGTTAGGGGGCGAGGGCACTGAAGCTTTCTTT. Amino acids: CASSRLGGEGTEAFF.